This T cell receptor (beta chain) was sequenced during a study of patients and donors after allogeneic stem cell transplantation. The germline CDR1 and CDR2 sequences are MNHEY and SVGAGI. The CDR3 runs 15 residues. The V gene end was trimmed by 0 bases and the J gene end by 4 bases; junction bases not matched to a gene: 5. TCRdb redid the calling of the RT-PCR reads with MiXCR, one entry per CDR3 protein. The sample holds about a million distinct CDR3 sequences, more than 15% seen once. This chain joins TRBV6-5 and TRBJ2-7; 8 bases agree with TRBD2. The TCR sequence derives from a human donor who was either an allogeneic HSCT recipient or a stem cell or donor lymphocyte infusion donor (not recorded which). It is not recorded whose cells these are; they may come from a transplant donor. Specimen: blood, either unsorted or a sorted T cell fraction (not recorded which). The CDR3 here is CASSYSAGGHYEQYF. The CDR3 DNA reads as TGTGCCAGCAGTTACTCCGCGGGAGGACATTACGAGCAGTACTTC.